This TCR beta chain appears in the sequencing data of a study of vaccination and CD4 T cells after COVID-19. Across the study: Recovered-phase convalescent patients showed SARS-CoV-2 positivity by nasal swab PCR; about ten were mild, one severe.

Notes on this clonotype: Antigen specificity is unknown.

Per the germline V gene, CDR1 is SEHNR and CDR2 is FQNEAQ (reference sequence). This CDR3 has 15 residues. V gave up 1 base and J gave up 5 bases, with 9 bases separating them. Scientists ran DNA taken from cultured CD4+ T cells through the Oncomine TCR Beta short-read assay for sequencing. The template was genomic DNA from cultured CD4+ T cells. Via MiXCR, TCRdb re-called the PCR reads, giving one row per CDR3 protein. The repertoire consists of 9,500 to 13,000 distinct CDR3 sequences, with 77% occurring once and the leading ten covering 18%. Sample treatment: roughly ten-day PBMC culture with coronavirus spike peptide pools or control peptides (ViraFEST assay).

This sequence was found in a human donor who had recovered from COVID-19. The sample consisted of CD4+ T cells from blood, cultured in vitro. This chain links TRBV7-9 with TRBJ1-6; tentative D call: TRBD1 (6 bases). The CDR3 loop is CASSLGSGDNSPLHF. DNA of the CDR3: TGTGCCAGCAGCTTAGGTTCAGGGGATAATTCACCCCTCCACTTT. The full variable domain, rest sourced from reference TRBV7-9 and TRBJ1-6, is DTGVSQNPRHKITKRGQNVTFRCDPISEHNRLYWYRQTLGQGPEFLTYFQNEAQLEKSRLLSDRFSAERPKGSFSTLEIQRTEQGDSAMYLCASSLGSGDNSPLHFGNGTRLTVT.